The present T cell receptor (beta chain) was sequenced within a study of T-cell memory formation after mild COVID-19 (dated by TCRdb to about 2021). Broadly, across the study: TCR sequence clusters from the two donors were found to be largely donor specific. In two donors, T-cell clones that expanded and contracted after mild COVID-19 were tracked by sequencing TCRalpha and TCRbeta repertoires over time. Two young, previously healthy adult volunteers made up the cohort, one male and one female.

This clonotype was counted between two and nine times. Which antigen it targets is not known. Base qualities are not provided; no much larger clone lies one nucleotide away. For sequencing, an Illumina NovaSeq 6000 was employed. TCRalpha and TCRbeta cDNA libraries were built by 5'RACE with constant-segment primers, adding sample barcodes and unique molecular identifiers. Trizol reagent was used to extract RNA from every sample. The libraries were amplified in two PCR steps, and the second step added a second sample barcode and Illumina TruSeq adapters. Sequencing of the libraries was done on an Illumina NovaSeq, producing 2 x 150 bp paired-end reads. The original methods were these. Demultiplexing of reads and collapsing into UMI-guided consensus sequences were performed with migec v1.2.7. With mixcr v2.1.11, UMI consensuses were aligned to TRA and TRB V and J templates and assembled into clonotypes. A clonotype was counted as expanded or contracted only if both edgeR and NoisET called the change significant, with noise models trained on biological replicates. edgeR calls used a false discovery rate-adjusted p below 0.01 and a log2 fold-change threshold of 1. As an exploratory analysis of dynamics, max-normalized trajectories of the 1000 most abundant clonotypes were examined by PCA with hierarchical clustering. Each responding clone was given a CD4 or CD8 phenotype based on the CD4+ and CD8+ repertoires, which had been sequenced separately. Using fastp at Q25 and MiXCR, TCRdb reprocessed the public reads and kept productive beta chains. Rows with one shared CDR3 protein collapse into an entry with the most common genes and DNA. The V and J calls reflect TCRdb's pipeline rather than the authors' work. This sample is represented by 200,000 to 300,000 distinct CDR3 sequences; over 9% of them were singletons. The ten top clones hold 22% of the sample.

PBMCs were isolated by Ficoll-Paque density gradient centrifugation. Findings and caveats that apply to the study as a whole: SARS-CoV-2 specificity of the second-wave clones peaking on day 37 was not confirmed. From day 15 to 85, contracting clones showed balanced CD4/CD8 phenotypes, whereas a second wave of clones that expanded from day 15 to 37 leaned towards CD4+. Contracting CD4+ clones were located mainly in the CM and EM memory subsets, whereas CD8+ clones were found to be enriched in EMRA. Some responding clones were detected in pre-infection memory, which suggested that pre-existing cross-reactive memory T cells had joined the SARS-CoV-2 response. The study included only a couple of mild cases, and larger cohorts that include severe cases with pre-infection samples were judged to be necessary.

The CDR3 covers 15 residues, taking in both the cysteine and the phenylalanine. Only the CDR3 part of the read is kept: 45 bases, read in frame from the first base. V drops 2 bases and J drops 0 bases, leaving 7 bases in between. CDR1 SGHAT and CDR2 FQDESV are derived from the germline V gene (reference sequence). The source material was PBMCs or a T cell subset sorted from them (not recorded which). The clonotype originates from a man between 18 and 29 years old who had mild COVID-19 (a few samples of this study predate the infection). The sample titles of this study are shuffled in the database, so cell type and time point are left out; the donor was told from shared clones. Recombination linked TRBV11-1 to TRBJ2-2; the D gene assignment is ambiguous. The CDR3 sequence is CASSLSRTNTGELFF. In nucleotides, the sequence is TGTGCCAGCAGCTTAAGCAGGACGAACACCGGGGAGCTGTTTTTT.